This TCR beta chain was identified in a study of T cell changes during pregnancy in multiple sclerosis. Germline V gives CDR1 LNHDA, CDR2 SQIVND (reference sequence). This CDR3 comprises 15 residues. The V and J ends lost 1 base and 4 bases respectively, with 13 bases between them. The repertoire was sequenced with immunoSEQ multiplex PCR; TCRdb's copy has only in-frame clones and lacks some. The sample consists of roughly 120,000 clones, around 93% of them appearing once. The gene calls are TRBV19 and TRBJ1-2, with D possibly TRBD1 on 5 matching bases. The sequencing here drew on peripheral blood, taken before pregnancy. This TCR came from a female donor with multiple sclerosis, enrolled in a pregnancy study. This chain's CDR3 is CASSIVGREVYGYTF. The DNA of the CDR3 is TGTGCCAGTAGTATAGTAGGCAGGGAGGTCTATGGCTACACCTTC. The variable domain in full, completed from reference TRBV19 and TRBJ1-2, reads DGGITQSPKYLFRKEGQNVTLSCEQNLNHDAMYWYRQDPGQGLRLIYYSQIVNDFQKGDIAEGYSVSREKKESFPLTVTSAQKNPTAFYLCASSIVGREVYGYTFGSGTRLTVV.